This TCR beta chain was identified in a study of T-cell reconstitution after alpha-beta-depleted transplantation in children. Findings and caveats of the study: T-cell numbers and diversity, one year after transplant, stemmed largely from T cells that were newly produced. After transplant, high TCRbeta diversity at day 60 in some patients arose from surviving recipient T cells and thymic progenitors. The study reportedly traced alpha-beta T cells about two months after transplant to several hundred expanded graft clones.

A remark on this clonotype: Antigen specificity is unknown.

TCRbeta library preparation incorporated unique molecular identifiers. TCRdb re-analysed the PCR reads in MiXCR, keeping a single row per CDR3 protein. The repertoire holds about 980,000 distinct CDR3 sequences, with about 29% as singletons. The CDR3 length is 15 residues. The germline gives CDR1 MNHEY, CDR2 SVGEGT. The ends lost 0 bases at V and 6 bases at J; junction bases unmatched: 5. The specimen comprised PBMCs, mostly from graft donor cells, sampled 360 days after TCRalphabeta/CD19-depleted stem cell transplant. The sequence was obtained from a boy in the first two years of life who had a stem cell transplant for SCID, so the T cells may come from the graft donor. The rearrangement uses TRBV6-2 or TRBV6-3 and TRBJ2-1; TRBD2 agrees at 7 bases. CDR3 in amino acids: CASSYSLLAGNEQFF. The CDR3 nucleotides are TGTGCCAGCAGTTACTCCCTGTTAGCGGGCAATGAGCAGTTCTTC.